This record covers a single TCR beta chain. This clone was counted only a few times. Its specific antigen is unknown. No base qualities exist here, and no much larger clone lies one base off it. This sample stems from a study of OX40 agonist ivuxolimab in advanced cancers. With respect to the entire study: The costimulatory receptor OX40 (CD134) was targeted by ivuxolimab, a fully human IgG2 agonistic monoclonal antibody. The point of sequencing TCRbeta in the periphery was to test whether ivuxolimab changed TCR sequence diversity and drove clonal T-cell expansion. Intravenous ivuxolimab was administered to patients every 2 weeks at six dose levels: 0.01, 0.1, 0.3, 1.5, 3 and 10 mg/kg. The monotherapy dose-escalation portion (N ≈ 55 patients) of the phase I ivuxolimab trial is reported in the paper. Of the approximately 50 patients in dose escalation, some 20 had hepatocellular carcinoma, some 15 had melanoma, 9 had renal cell carcinoma and 9 had head and neck cancer. Prior anti-PD-1, anti-PD-L1 or anti-CTLA-4 therapy was permitted, and about 40% of dose-escalation patients had received checkpoint inhibitors. A male proportion of roughly 80% and a mean age of approximately 61 years, ranging from about 20 to 79, were recorded for the dose-escalation cohort. Partial responses occurred in three dose-escalation patients, of whom one had hepatocellular carcinoma and two had cutaneous melanoma. On the study overall, not on this receptor specifically: At doses of 0.1 to 3.0 mg/kg, clonal expansion of both CD4+ and CD8+ T cells in blood was seen between baseline and week 6. After ivuxolimab, CD8+ T cells had more expanded clones than CD4+ T cells on average. The antigen specificity of the clonally expanded peripheral T cells was not determined. In the 0.1-3.0 mg/kg groups, partial responders had among the lowest normalized peripheral clonal expansion, particularly in CD8+ T cells. Low levels of normalized T-cell clonal expansion were also seen in some patients who did not respond.

For sequencing of the TCRbeta CDR3 region, genomic DNA was extracted from the sorted cells. TCRbeta CDR3 regions were sequenced using the immunoSEQ Assay. TCRdb took this table from immuneACCESS and kept in-frame rearrangements with V and J called. Such tables lack part of the clones; where checked against another copy, unresolved V genes explain under half of the gap, and the rest is unexplained. This sample comprises about 69,000 clones, around 89% of them detected only once. The ten largest clones add up to about 10% of the sample. Patients with a history of autoimmune disease or receiving systemic immunosuppression were excluded from the trial. Peripheral blood for TCR sequencing was collected from all dose cohorts at baseline, on cycle 4 day 1, and on cycle 7 day 1. The samples were drawn from a first-in-human, open-label, multicenter phase I dose-escalation trial of ivuxolimab. The trial enrolled adults with locally advanced or metastatic head and neck squamous cell, hepatocellular, melanoma or renal cell carcinoma. Before TCR sequencing, CD4+ T cells and CD8+ T cells from peripheral blood were sorted into separate populations.

CDR1 and CDR2, per the germline V gene, are SGHRS and YFSETQ. Including cysteine and phenylalanine, the CDR3 has 16 amino acids. Solely the CDR3 DNA is kept, with 48 bases framed from the first base. V loses 4 bases of germline sequence and J loses 1 base, and the interval between the two ends is 15 bases. This clonotype was obtained from an adult with an advanced solid tumor such as melanoma, head and neck, liver or kidney cancer. The chain employs TRBV5-1 and TRBJ1-5, and the D gene may be TRBD1, 5 bases matching. This specimen was CD4+ or CD8+ T cells sorted from blood, taken in a trial of the OX40 agonist ivuxolimab. The CDR3 region: CASSLGGVHSNQPQHF. The nucleotide sequence reads TGCGCCAGCAGCCTGGGGGGAGTTCACAGCAATCAGCCCCAGCATTTT.